These 16 T cell receptor beta chains were sequenced from one sample in a study of T cells in Graves' hyperthyroidism and ophthalmopathy. TCR beta CDR3 sequences were amplified from RNA transcripts. Researchers ran a first-round RT-PCR on the TCR CDR3 using the HTBI primer set. Each CDR3 protein is one row after TCRdb ran MiXCR on the multiplex PCR reads. The data show about 740,000 distinct CDR3 sequences, with 14% seen just once and about 9.4% held by the top ten. Sequenced material: blood. Receptors originate from a woman aged 18-29 years with Graves' hyperthyroidism.

The V gene is TRBV24-1, the J gene TRBJ2-1, with 12 bases fitting TRBD2. Trimming removed 5 bases from V and 0 bases from J; junction bases left unmatched: 13. From germline, CDR1 is KGHDR and CDR2 SFDVKD. The CDR3 is made up of 20 amino acids. The CDR3 nucleotides are TGTGCCACCAGTGGCCCGACTAGCGGGGGAGCCGATAACTCCTACAATGAGCAGTTCTTC. Translating gives CATSGPTSGGADNSYNEQFF.

The genes are TRBV4-3 and TRBJ2-4, with D uncertain. CDR3 size: 16 residues. Germline V gene data show CDR1 as LGHNA and CDR2 as YSLEER. The germline V and J ends were trimmed by 0 bases and 0 bases, with 9 bases remaining between them. The CDR3 DNA is TGCGCCAGCAGCCAAGACAGGTTCTTAGCCAAAAACATTCAGTACTTC. Translation gives CASSQDRFLAKNIQYF.

This clonotype occurred many times. This chain joins TRBV30 and TRBJ2-1; maybe TRBD2 (6 bases). Per germline, CDR1 GTSNPN and CDR2 SVGIG (reference sequence). The CDR3 runs to 16 residues. V was shortened by 1 base and J by 0 bases, with 13 bases between the two germline ends. CDR3 sequence: CAWSGLGDHSYNEQFF. The CDR3 nucleotides read TGTGCCTGGAGTGGACTAGGGGATCACTCCTACAATGAGCAGTTCTTC.

The chain employs TRBV6-1 and TRBJ2-2; 9 bases fit TRBD1. The CDR3 contains 18 residues. J was trimmed by 4 bases and V by 5 bases; bases with no gene match: 14. Germline CDR1 and CDR2: MNHNS and SASEGT. This chain's CDR3 is CASSSVYRDRVGTGELFF. The CDR3 region has the DNA TGTGCCAGCAGTTCAGTATACCGGGACAGGGTTGGCACCGGGGAGCTGTTTTTT.

This chain links TRBV6-1 with TRBJ2-7; D tentatively reads TRBD1 or TRBD2 (5 bases each). This CDR3 contains 14 residues. Deletions cut 6 bases from V and 2 bases from J, with 14 bases between. CDR1 is MNHNS, CDR2 SASEGT, per germline. The DNA for the CDR3 is TGTGCCAGCAGATTTTCGGGGCGAACCTACGAGCAGTACTTC. Translating gives CASRFSGRTYEQYF.

This clonotype was seen at least ten times. This chain connects TRBV12-3 or TRBV12-4 to TRBJ2-1; 7 bases align to TRBD1. The CDR3 contains 16 residues. Trimming took 6 bases from V and 2 from J; bases not matched to a gene: 10. The DNA of the CDR3 is TGTGCCAGCAGCGACAGCCAGGGGGTCGCCTACAATGAGCAGTTCTTC. It is translated as CASSDSQGVAYNEQFF.

There are many counts of this clonotype. This sequence joins TRBV6-2 or TRBV6-3 and TRBJ2-1; the match to TRBD2 covers 8 bases. Germline CDR1 reads MNHEY; CDR2 reads SVGEGT. V lost 5 bases, J lost 0 bases, and 9 bases stayed unmatched. The CDR3 is 17 residues long. CDR3 nucleotides: TGTGCCAGCAGTCCCGGGGCTAGCGGGTTCTCCTACAATGAGCAGTTCTTC. This encodes CASSPGASGFSYNEQFF.

Ten or more counts support this clonotype. The rearrangement links TRBV4-2 to TRBJ1-1, with TRBD1 as a possible D gene (6 bases). The V end lost 2 bases, the J end lost 1 base, and 14 bases lay between the germline ends. In germline, CDR1 is LGHNA, CDR2 YNFKEQ. This CDR3 region has 16 residues. This CDR3 reads CASSQRQGQRNTEAFF. DNA for the CDR3: TGTGCCAGCAGCCAAAGACAAGGACAGCGGAACACTGAAGCTTTCTTT.

A few counts support this clonotype. J is TRBJ1-3 and V is TRBV19; D is unresolved. The CDR3 spans 14 residues. Germline CDR1 and CDR2: LNHDA and SQIVND (reference sequence). Deletions cut 2 bases from V and 0 bases from J, with 5 bases between. The CDR3 reads CASSITISGNTIYF. The CDR3 region has the DNA TGTGCCAGTAGTATAACGATCTCTGGAAACACCATATATTTT.

This clonotype was observed at least ten times. CDR3 DNA: TGTGCCAGCAGTTCCGGGACTAGCTCCTACGAGCAGTACTTC. This translates into CASSSGTSSYEQYF. The genes are TRBV28 and TRBJ2-7; 8 nucleotides line up with TRBD2. V dropped 4 bases and J dropped 0; count of bases not matched to a gene: 2. This CDR3 is 14 amino acids long. Germline V CDR1 and CDR2: MDHEN, SYDVKM. The complete variable domain, with remaining parts taken from reference TRBV28 and TRBJ2-7, reads DVKVTQSSRYLVKRTGEKVFLECVQDMDHENMFWYRQDPGLGLRLIYFSYDVKMKEKGDIPEGYSVSREKKERFSLILESASTNQTSMYLCASSSGTSSYEQYFGPGTRLTVT.

About this clonotype: A read error may be the cause here, since a much bigger clone is one base away. This likely comes from a read error, as the CDR3 has no conserved phenylalanine or tryptophan at its end. The CDR3 nucleotides are TGCGCCAGCAGCCCACAGTGGACGAGCAATCAGCCCCAGCATTTA. Translating gives CASSPQWTSNQPQHL. This chain uses TRBV4-1 with TRBJ1-5; unclear D gene. Germline lookup yields CDR1 MGHRA and CDR2 YSYEKL. This CDR3 region has 15 residues. V dropped 4 bases and J dropped 1 base, with 11 bases sitting between them.

At least ten counts were recorded for this clonotype. The V call is TRBV2, the J call TRBJ2-1, with TRBD2 identical over 7 bases. From germline, CDR1 is SNHLY and CDR2 FYNNEI. The junction had 1 base not matched to a gene; V was cut back by 6 bases and J by 5 bases. The CDR3 covers 12 residues. CDR3 in amino acids: CASRGLHNEQFF. The CDR3 nucleotides read TGTGCCAGCAGGGGACTACACAATGAGCAGTTCTTC.

This clonotype was recorded a few times. The rearrangement links TRBV30 to TRBJ2-1; 8 bases align to TRBD2. CDR1 and CDR2 from the germline V gene are GTSNPN and SVGIG (reference sequence). This CDR3 comprises 16 residues. With V trimmed by 3 bases and J by 4 bases, 11 bases remained unmatched. The CDR3 DNA sequence: TGTGCCTGGAGAACGGGTTGGCGGGGGGCGTACAATGAGCAGTTCTTC. Its protein is CAWRTGWRGAYNEQFF.

This clonotype has at least ten counts. V usage is TRBV2 and J usage is TRBJ2-7; D may be TRBD1 (6 bases). Trimming shortened V by 3 bases and J by 7 bases, and 16 bases separated the two germline ends. There are 14 residues in the CDR3. The germline V gene encodes CDR1 SNHLY and CDR2 FYNNEI. CDR3 sequence reads: CASSDETSQGEQYF. The CDR3 nucleotides are TGTGCCAGCAGTGATGAAACTAGTCAGGGGGAGCAGTACTTC.

This clonotype occurred many times. The chain links TRBV28 to TRBJ1-6; tentative D call: TRBD1 (5 bases). CDR3 length equals 17 residues. The ends were cut back, 5 bases at V and 10 bases at J, with 24 bases in the middle. Germline loops: CDR1 MDHEN, CDR2 SYDVKM. In DNA, the CDR3 is TGTGCCAGCAGTCCCGCTATCGGGACGGGTAGGACCTCACCCCTCCACTTT. This translates into CASSPAIGTGRTSPLHF.

This clonotype was counted many times. The CDR3 loop reads CSAAHGGAEQYF. The CDR3 DNA reads TGCAGTGCTGCCCATGGCGGGGCCGAGCAGTACTTC. The rearrangement links TRBV20-1 to TRBJ2-7; D might be TRBD2 (6 bases). The CDR3 has 12 residues. The germline V gene encodes CDR1 DFQATT and CDR2 SNEGSKA (reference sequence). V shed 5 bases and J shed 6 bases, with 14 bases lying between them.